This entry features one T cell receptor (beta chain) sequence. Its specific antigen is unknown. Base quality data are lacking; no much larger clone is found one base away. The CDR3 contains 16 residues, cysteine and phenylalanine counted. Of the read, only the CDR3 DNA is kept; its 48 bases are in frame from base 1. The junction shows trimming of 5 bases on V and 4 bases on J, and the gene matches do not reach 9 bases of it. The germline V gene yields SGHNT for CDR1 and YENEEA for CDR2. The data were obtained in a study of cytomegalovirus exposure and HLA in healthy donors (dated by TCRdb to between 2016 and 2019). Background on the whole study: An earlier analysis of fewer than 750 of the donors reported 250 to 300 Gb of sequence data and 95 million to 130 million unique TCR beta sequences obtained from 150 million to 200 million T cells. HLA typing included class I and class II loci at four-digit resolution. A later genetic analysis took genome-wide SNP genotypes for about three fifths of the 666 donors and used that subset as a discovery cohort. Every repertoire in the discovery cohort had been generated on one and the same sequencing platform. Of the 350 to 400 genotyped donors, around 81% fell in the genetic ancestry cluster associated with self-reported Caucasian donors. In a later analysis, previously published TCR beta repertoires from several hundred donors were re-analyzed and high-resolution HLA genotyping was added so that TCR occurrence patterns could be studied. Donor age, sex, ethnicity and CMV serostatus were compiled together with the repertoire data. Among some 410 genotyped donors of the cohort, an average of around 240,000 unique TCR beta nucleotide sequences were sequenced per donor, approximately 20% of them non-productive. The study used immunosequencing to profile the T cell repertoires of hundreds of subjects and linked those repertoires to cytomegalovirus serostatus. Rather than drawing on any new phenotypic data, the later analysis identified candidate immune exposures from TCR beta sequences and the way those sequences occurred across donors. In an earlier analysis of over 550 of the donors, high-throughput TCR beta sequencing was used to judge whether each TCR beta V gene segment behaved as functional or pseudogenic. Typing coverage varied by locus: about 620-630 donors for A, B, C, DRB1 and DQB1; roughly 510 for DQA1; more than 600 for DPA1; roughly 450 for DPB1. The study aimed to test whether signatures of past pathogen exposure could be identified by cataloging public T cell receptors. An early release covering approximately 600 HLA-typed donors comprised approximately 290 gigabases of sequencing data and 85 million or so unique TCR sequences. Roughly 5 DR-DQ haplotypes were handled as single units for association and clustering, since linkage in the cohort was strong. In addition to the first cohort of 666 subjects, a separate validation cohort of over 90 different subjects was used. To predict cytomegalovirus infection status, the study combined high-throughput TCR immunosequencing, statistical association of individual TCRs with disease status, and machine learning. What the work shows at the level of the full study, not this receptor alone: In a later analysis, HLA-associated TCR beta chains were found to be more clonally expanded and to have lower generation probabilities than equally common non-associated chains. A few of the identified cytomegalovirus-associated TCR beta chains were confirmed in vitro to be specific for cytomegalovirus antigens. Correlated functional status among segregating V segments might be attributable to linkage disequilibrium, but an unknown experimental factor could not be ruled out. Because counts were too low, seventeen rarely observed V segments, including chromosome 9 orphons, were excluded from the earlier analysis of some 590 of the donors. At a false discovery rate of 0.05, a later analysis linked around 17,000 TCR beta sequences to specific HLA alleles. The classifier was reported to diagnose cytomegalovirus status with high specificity and sensitivity in both the original cohort and the validation cohort. In an earlier analysis of about 540 of the donors, most TCR beta V segments were observed in productive rearrangements about 87% or about 30% of the time, broadly matching IMGT annotations. Presence/absence analyses assumed roughly uniform sequencing depth across donors, an assumption that may not hold. A further reported finding was that TCR beta sequences accurately predicted the HLA-A and HLA-B alleles for most subjects in the first cohort. The sequencing pipeline was judged likely to have produced a cluster of highly shared sequence variants as a technical artifact. In a later genetic analysis, a missense DCLRE1C variant was associated with V-gene and J-gene trimming of TCR beta chains, and the association was replicated in an independent cohort. CMV serostatus was the only immune exposure information available for the cohort. Because HLA typing was unavailable for some donors at each locus, only the typed subset was used in association tests. When HLA alleles, especially DR and DQ, strongly co-occurred, attributing TCR associations to individual alleles was difficult. Compared with the approximately 600-donor mean, donors in an Asian-associated ancestry cluster had fewer N-insertions in productive TCRs, according to a later genetic analysis. Some IMGT-functional V segments, including TRBV6-2 and TRBV6-3, could not be told apart with the 87-base-pair reads, so those segments were excluded. In a later analysis, the rate of TCR association differed among HLA loci, with DRB1 alleles having the most associated TCRs and HLA-C alleles having the fewest. According to a later analysis, parvovirus B19, influenza, CMV and Epstein-Barr virus appeared linked to several top co-occurrence clusters. The authors suggested that the approach could potentially be generalized to other disease states and immunological phenotypes. This cohort had only TCR beta chains sequenced, and the lack of alpha or paired-chain data limited which features could be detected. In the study, some 160 TCR beta chains were listed as associated with cytomegalovirus. While some public TCRs were present in many individuals, most TCR sequences turned up only very rarely across donors. A later analysis found that most CMV-associated TCR beta chains appeared HLA-restricted, with HLA associations seemingly driven largely by CMV exposure.

The cohort was made up of approximately 670 healthy bone marrow donors. At the time of sampling, all cohort members were nominally healthy, though unrecorded immune exposures were likely present. The donor tested CMV seropositive, placing the donor among the roughly 300 seropositive members of the cohort. Every donor gave a peripheral blood sample, and the peripheral blood mononuclear cells from that sample were used for TCR beta sequencing. Genomic DNA was extracted from the blood cell samples with the Qiagen DNeasy Blood Extraction Kit. Libraries were constructed by the immunoSEQ multiplex PCR assay. For the multiplex PCR, a mixture combining 60 forward primers for TCR Vbeta segments and 13 reverse primers for TCR Jbeta segments was used. Amplification of the CDR3 region of rearranged TCR beta genes was performed with a multiplex PCR assay on genomic DNA. On the Illumina HiSeq System, the amplified TCR beta libraries were sequenced as 87-base-pair reads. On the study's bioinformatics: In a later analysis, tens of millions of unique TCR beta chains were counted across the 666 repertoires, and roughly 10 million of these chains were shared by at least two donors. Raw reads were error-corrected and collapsed into unique sequences by a nearest-neighbor algorithm in which closely related sequences were merged to remove PCR and sequencing errors. To assign V, D and J gene segments, CDR3 sequences were aligned to IMGT reference sequences. For a sequence to be retained, at least a six-nucleotide match to both a V gene segment and a J gene segment was required. A rearrangement was called productive if the CDR3 had no stop codons and remained in frame with V and J, and every other rearrangement was called non-productive. CDR3 was defined according to IMGT convention as the region running from the second conserved V-encoded cysteine to the conserved J-encoded phenylalanine. In an earlier analysis of more than 550 of the donors, sequences lacking an unambiguous match to a single V gene segment were excluded. An earlier analysis of 450 to 650 of the donors called V segments functional above 56.7% productive rearrangements and segregating when the between-donor standard deviation exceeded 5%. A statistical classification framework was built for diagnosing cytomegalovirus status from the catalog of TCR beta chain sequences. A later analysis assigned V and J genes by comparing TCR nucleotide sequences with IMGT/GENE-DB human TR gene sequences. Using the TCRdist pipeline, a later analysis assigned CDR3 sequences along with most-parsimonious VDJ recombination scenarios. In a later analysis, every TCR beta chain was defined by the combination of its CDR3 amino acid sequence and its V-gene family, and reads without a unique V-gene family were dropped. To address suspected cross-contamination and a sequencing artifact, a later analysis removed a few hundred highly shared, low-generation-probability nucleotide sequences. A later analysis calculated a clonal expansion index for each public chain from normalized within-repertoire ranks of inferred template counts. A later analysis computed generation probabilities with a VDJ recombination model fitted to out-of-frame rearrangements, and checked the results against IGoR. In a later analysis, TCR-TCR, TCR-HLA and TCR-CMV co-occurrence was scored with hypergeometric tests, and a repertoire-size bias correction was applied to TCR pairs. In a later analysis, false discovery rates were estimated by permuting HLA or CMV assignments 20 times. A later analysis grouped co-occurring TCRs with DBSCAN, adding TCRdist sequence similarity when clustering within HLA-allele-positive subsets. Co-occurrence clustering excluded repertoires with fewer than 30,000 or more than 120,000 public chains, plus five with anomalous nucleotide sharing. TCRdb took over this immuneACCESS table, retaining in-frame rearrangements with V and J assigned. Such tables are incomplete; in checked studies, under half of the missing clones stem from an unresolved V gene, and the remainder is unexplained. Clone size and V and J calls were adopted from that table, with D and trimming inferred from the DNA. The sample table lists roughly 140,000 clones, around three quarters of them with a count of one. Around 3% of the sample comes from the top ten.

The V gene is TRBV11-3 and the J gene is TRBJ2-2; 8 bases in the middle match TRBD2. This sequence was found in a man aged 35 to 55 in good health and CMV-seropositive. The source material was PBMCs. The nucleotides are TGTGCCAGCAGCCGATCCCCGGGGGGGGGCACCGGGGAGCTGTTTTTT. It codes for CASSRSPGGGTGELFF.